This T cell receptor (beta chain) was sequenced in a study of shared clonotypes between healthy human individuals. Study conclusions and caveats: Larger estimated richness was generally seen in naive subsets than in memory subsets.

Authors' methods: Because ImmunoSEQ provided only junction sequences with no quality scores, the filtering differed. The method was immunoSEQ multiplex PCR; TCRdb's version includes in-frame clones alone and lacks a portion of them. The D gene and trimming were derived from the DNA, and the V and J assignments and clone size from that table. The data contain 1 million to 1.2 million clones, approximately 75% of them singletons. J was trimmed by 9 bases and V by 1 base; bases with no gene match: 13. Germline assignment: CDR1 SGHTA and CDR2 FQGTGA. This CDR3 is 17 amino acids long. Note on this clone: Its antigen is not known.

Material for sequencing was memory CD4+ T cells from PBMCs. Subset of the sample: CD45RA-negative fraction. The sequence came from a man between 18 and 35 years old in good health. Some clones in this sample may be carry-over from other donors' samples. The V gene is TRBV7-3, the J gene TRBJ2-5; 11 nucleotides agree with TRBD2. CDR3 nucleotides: TGTGCCAGCAGCTTAAATCTAGCGGGAGGCCCGTCTGTAGCCCAGTACTTC. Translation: CASSLNLAGGPSVAQYF.